Listed here are 6 T cell receptor beta chains from one sample, sequenced in a study of CD8 T cells in Susac syndrome. RNA in amounts of about 0.5 to 1 ug was reverse transcribed with random hexamers. TCRdb passed the immunoSEQ multiplex PCR reads through MiXCR, listing each CDR3 protein once. Among 130,000 or so distinct CDR3 sequences listed, 85% to 95% were seen once. Specimen: CD8+ T cells from PBMCs. The receptors stem from a human donor with Susac syndrome.

This clonotype was seen once. The gene calls are TRBV29-1 and TRBJ1-2; a possible D gene is TRBD1 (5 bases). This CDR3 contains 14 residues. CDR1 is SQVTM and CDR2 is ANQGSEA in the germline V gene. Between the trimmed V and J ends, which lost 2 bases and 8 bases, there was a span of 18 bases. The CDR3: CSVETSRAPGGYTF. CDR3 nucleotides: TGCAGCGTTGAAACAAGCAGGGCTCCCGGGGGCTACACCTTC.

The V and J genes are TRBV4-1 and TRBJ1-1, with 8 bases fitting TRBD1. In germline, CDR1 is MGHRA, CDR2 YSYEKL. CDR3 length: 15 amino acids. The J segment lost 3 bases and the V segment lost 3 bases, leaving 6 bases of the junction unmatched. In DNA, the CDR3 is TGCGCCAGCAGCCATCACCGGACAGGGCACACTGAAGCTTTCTTT. It is translated as CASSHHRTGHTEAFF.

This rearrangement joins TRBV27 to TRBJ1-4; 7 bases fit TRBD1. Germline V lookup: CDR1 MNHEY, CDR2 SMNVEV (reference sequence). The junction had 8 bases not matched to a gene; V was cut back by 0 bases and J by 10 bases. There are 15 residues in the CDR3. The CDR3 DNA reads as TGTGCCAGCAGTTTATCACCCGGGACAGTAGGAAAACTGTTTTTT. It is translated as CASSLSPGTVGKLFF.

In its sample, this clonotype was seen once. V gene TRBV4-1 combines with J gene TRBJ1-5; D remains unclear. V lost 0 bases and J lost 7, with 7 bases in between. This CDR3 is built from 13 residues. Looked up from germline, CDR1 is MGHRA and CDR2 is YSYEKL. The DNA for the CDR3 is TGCGCCAGCAGCCAAGATATAACCCAGCCCCAGCATTTT. Its translation is CASSQDITQPQHF.

The chain is built from TRBV12-3 or TRBV12-4 and TRBJ1-1, with unresolved D. The V end was cut by 6 bases, the J end by 5 bases, with 16 bases between. This CDR3 spans 14 amino acids. The CDR3 reads CASSLSRGYTEAFF. The CDR3, as DNA: TGTGCCAGCAGCCTTTCGCGGGGTTATACTGAAGCTTTCTTT.

The J gene is TRBJ2-1, the V gene TRBV5-6; tentatively, D is TRBD2 (6 bases). V was shortened by 2 bases and J by 3 bases, with 9 bases between the two germline ends. Germline-derived CDR1 and CDR2 are SGHDT and YYEEEE. This CDR3 is built from 14 residues. Written as DNA, the CDR3 is TGTGCCAGCAGCTTACGACTAGACTACAATGAGCAGTTCTTC. Translated: CASSLRLDYNEQFF.